One sample yielded the 28 T cell receptor beta chains listed below, sequenced in a study of cytomegalovirus exposure and HLA in healthy donors. With 60 Vbeta and 13 Jbeta primers, the PCR was carried out. Only in-frame clones appear in the TCRdb table, and some are missing; sequencing was by immunoSEQ multiplex PCR. Of 130,000 to 150,000 clones detected, approximately 82% appear once; the ten largest clones hold approximately 9.7%. The sample comprised PBMCs. These receptors all stem from a woman between 55 and 75 years old in good health and CMV-seropositive.

This sequence joins TRBV7-9 and TRBJ2-7; 7 positions agree with TRBD2. Germline loops: CDR1 SEHNR, CDR2 FQNEAQ (reference sequence). CDR3 length: 14 amino acids. V was clipped by 6 bases and J by 4 bases; unmatched bases: 9. CDR3 DNA sequence: TGTGCCAGCAGGCGGGCGGGAGAAGAGTACGAGCAGTACTTC. It encodes CASRRAGEEYEQYF.

This clone was observed a single time. The chain couples TRBV4-3 to TRBJ2-3; tentative D call: TRBD2 (5 bases). Germline CDR1 reads LGHNA; CDR2 reads YSLEER. The CDR3 loop spans 13 amino acids. V was trimmed by 0 bases and J by 5 bases, leaving 6 bases between them. The CDR3 loop reads CASSQERGDTQYF. The DNA for the CDR3 is TGCGCCAGCAGCCAAGAACGGGGAGATACGCAGTATTTT.

CDR3 nucleotides: TGCGCCAGCAGCTCCACAGGGGGCTTGAGCTACGAGCAGTACTTC. Residues: CASSSTGGLSYEQYF. The chain employs TRBV5-1 and TRBJ2-7, with 9 nucleotides matching TRBD1. J lost 3 bases, V lost 3 bases, and 7 bases had no gene match. From germline, CDR1 is SGHRS and CDR2 YFSETQ. The length of the CDR3 is 15 residues.

The chain employs TRBV5-6 and TRBJ1-2, with 8 bases that match TRBD1. V lost 1 base and J lost 6; bases outside the gene matches: 20. Per germline, CDR1 SGHDT and CDR2 YYEEEE. CDR3 length: 19 residues. CDR3 in amino acids: CASSLTSIVPGQDRNGYTF. The CDR3 nucleotides are TGTGCCAGCAGCTTGACCTCAATAGTCCCGGGACAGGATCGGAATGGCTACACCTTC.

J is TRBJ2-7 and V is TRBV10-3; D perhaps matches TRBD2 (5 bases). The CDR3 consists of 13 residues. The V end was cut by 4 bases, the J end by 3 bases, with 10 bases between. Germline CDR1 ENHRY, CDR2 SYGVKD. The DNA for the CDR3 is TGTGCCATCAGTGGGACGGGGAACTACGAGCAGTACTTC. Amino acids: CAISGTGNYEQYF.

This clone was detected a few times. The chain is built from TRBV5-1 and TRBJ2-3; 16 positions agree with TRBD2. This CDR3 region has 19 residues. The V gene's germline CDR1 is SGHRS and CDR2 YFSETQ. The V segment lost 3 bases and the J segment 2 bases; nucleotides outside the gene matches: 9. The CDR3 DNA reads TGCGCCAGCAGCTCGGGACTAGCGGGAGGGAATCCAACCACAGATACGCAGTATTTT. This sequence encodes CASSSGLAGGNPTTDTQYF.

The chain recombines TRBV4-3 with TRBJ2-2; no clear D gene. This CDR3 region has 14 residues. Germline loops: CDR1 LGHNA, CDR2 YSLEER. V lost 3 bases, J lost 5 bases, and 10 bases lay in between. The CDR3 reads CASSHLVETGELFF. The CDR3 bases are TGCGCCAGCAGCCATTTAGTAGAGACCGGGGAGCTGTTTTTT.

This chain uses TRBV10-1 with TRBJ2-1, with 10 bases lining up with TRBD2. The CDR3 spans 18 residues. The germline CDR1 and CDR2 sequences are WNHNN and SYGVQD (reference sequence). The ends lost 8 bases at V and 2 bases at J; junction bases unmatched: 15. CDR3 nucleotides: TGCGCCAGCCGGACCCCCGCTAGCGGGAGTTTCACCTACAATGAGCAGTTCTTC. Its protein product is CASRTPASGSFTYNEQFF.

The V and J genes are TRBV7-2 and TRBJ1-1; D remains unclear. In germline, CDR1 is SGHTA, CDR2 FQGNSA. The CDR3 has 14 amino acids. Between the trimmed V and J ends, which lost 3 bases and 10 bases, there was a span of 18 bases. CDR3 nucleotide sequence: TGTGCCAGCAGCTTTAGAGGGATCGGTGTACGAGCTTTCTTT. Its translation: CASSFRGIGVRAFF.

V usage is TRBV7-9 and J usage is TRBJ2-1, with D maybe TRBD2 (6 bases). Germline loops: CDR1 SEHNR, CDR2 FQNEAQ (reference sequence). CDR3 length: 13 residues. The V gene lost 5 bases and the J gene lost 5 bases, with 10 bases spanning the gap. This chain's CDR3 is CASSRRRDNEQFF. The CDR3 coding sequence is TGTGCCAGCAGCCGAAGGAGGGACAATGAGCAGTTCTTC.

V usage is TRBV14 and J usage is TRBJ2-3; D is perhaps TRBD1 (6 bases). There are 11 residues in the CDR3. Trimming cost V 8 bases and J 8 bases, with 11 bases left between them. Germline values: CDR1 SGHDN, CDR2 FVKESK. The CDR3 DNA reads as TGTGCCAGCGGACAGCAGGGTACGCAGTATTTT. It codes for CASGQQGTQYF.

This clone occurred a few times. The genes are TRBV27 and TRBJ2-2, with 7 nucleotides matching TRBD2. Germline CDR1 and CDR2: MNHEY and SMNVEV (reference sequence). V was clipped by 6 bases and J by 0 bases; unmatched bases: 4. The CDR3 length is 15 residues. The CDR3 DNA is TGTGCCAGCAGGGGGGGGATCGCGAACACCGGGGAGCTGTTTTTT. The encoded protein is CASRGGIANTGELFF.

The chain couples TRBV7-3 to TRBJ2-2; D uncertain. In germline, CDR1 is SGHTA, CDR2 FQGTGA. The V end was cut by 2 bases, the J end by 7 bases, with 8 bases between. This CDR3 has 13 amino acids. Here the CDR3 reads CASSLPFGGELFF. In DNA, the CDR3 is TGTGCCAGCAGCTTACCCTTCGGCGGGGAGCTGTTTTTT.

This clone was counted a single time. J is TRBJ2-3 and V is TRBV6-4; 7 bases are shared with TRBD2. Per germline, CDR1 MRHNA and CDR2 SNTAGT. After removal of 2 bases from V and 5 bases from J, the junction contained 7 bases not matched to a gene. CDR3 size: 15 residues. The CDR3 is CASSDEGGEKDTQYF. The CDR3 DNA reads TGTGCCAGCAGTGACGAGGGAGGGGAGAAAGATACGCAGTATTTT.

The chain employs TRBV4-1 and TRBJ2-6, with TRBD1 matching over 11 bases. Looked up from germline, CDR1 is MGHRA and CDR2 is YSYEKL. V shed 4 bases, J shed 0 bases, and the junction held 8 bases outside the gene matches. The CDR3 is 19 amino acids. This chain's CDR3 is CASSPFGQGALSGANVLTF. In DNA, the CDR3 is TGCGCCAGCAGCCCCTTTGGACAGGGGGCCCTCTCTGGGGCCAACGTCCTGACTTTC.

The rearrangement uses TRBV27 and TRBJ2-2, with 9 bases fitting TRBD1. Trimming at V came to 7 bases and at J to 7 bases, leaving 10 bases not matched to a gene. CDR1 MNHEY and CDR2 SMNVEV come from the germline V gene (reference sequence). This CDR3 has 15 residues. Here the CDR3 reads CASNWGQGSHGELFF. CDR3 sequence (DNA): TGTGCCAGCAATTGGGGACAGGGTAGTCACGGGGAGCTGTTTTTT.

The gene calls are TRBV5-1 and TRBJ2-7, with no clear D. This CDR3 contains 15 residues. V was trimmed by 0 bases and J by 0 bases, leaving 10 bases between them. In germline, CDR1 is SGHRS, CDR2 YFSETQ. In nucleotides, the CDR3 is TGCGCCAGCAGCTTGGACAGCCGAGCCTCCTACGAGCAGTACTTC. This encodes CASSLDSRASYEQYF.

The chain employs TRBV28 and TRBJ1-2; D is unresolved. The length of the CDR3 is 13 residues. V lost 8 bases and J lost 4, with 14 bases in between. Germline CDR1 is MDHEN and CDR2 is SYDVKM. As DNA, the CDR3 is TGTGCCAGCGAGAGGGCCCCTTTCTATGGCTACACCTTC. The encoded protein is CASERAPFYGYTF.

V gene TRBV30 combines with J gene TRBJ2-5; maybe TRBD2 (5 bases). The better agreement between TRBJ2-7 and the DNA end casts doubt on the J call. This CDR3 is built from 14 residues. Germline CDR1 and CDR2: GTSNPN and SVGIG (reference sequence). The CDR3 nucleotides read TGTGCCTGGAGTACTCGAGGAGGATCCTACGAGCAGTACTTC. Protein: CAWSTRGGSYEQYF.

This clone was observed a single time. The DNA for the CDR3 is TGTGCCAGTTTAGAAGGGTGGACAGGGCCTTCGAATGAGCAGTTCTTC. This codes for CASLEGWTGPSNEQFF. V usage is TRBV28 and J usage is TRBJ2-1, with 8 nucleotides matching TRBD1. The CDR3 length is 16 residues. CDR1 MDHEN and CDR2 SYDVKM come from the germline V gene. The ends lost 9 bases at V and 7 bases at J; junction bases unmatched: 17.

This clone was picked up one time. The chain has TRBV30 and TRBJ2-4; maybe TRBD2 (6 bases). The CDR3 is 17 amino acids. V was cut by 2 bases and J by 0 bases, with 17 bases left in between. Germline assignment: CDR1 GTSNPN and CDR2 SVGIG (reference sequence). The CDR3 region is CAWSPGGNGLAKNIQYF. CDR3 in DNA: TGTGCCTGGAGTCCCGGAGGGAACGGGCTAGCCAAAAACATTCAGTACTTC.

The rearrangement joins TRBV5-1 to TRBJ2-1; D is ambiguous. Trimming shortened V by 0 bases and J by 3 bases, and 7 bases separated the two germline ends. The germline V gene has CDR1 SGHRS and CDR2 YFSETQ. The CDR3 extends over 14 amino acids. CDR3 nucleotides: TGCGCCAGCAGCTTGGGTGGGCTCTACAATGAGCAGTTCTTC. Its translation: CASSLGGLYNEQFF.

In nucleotides, the CDR3 is TGCAGCGCCGGACAGTTGAAAGAGACCCAGTACTTC. Encoded protein: CSAGQLKETQYF. The chain recombines TRBV29-1 with TRBJ2-5; D perhaps matches TRBD1 (6 bases). Germline loops: CDR1 SQVTM, CDR2 ANQGSEA. Between the trimmed V and J ends, which lost 7 bases and 3 bases, there was a span of 12 bases. The length of the CDR3 is 12 residues.

The chain carries TRBV30 and TRBJ1-5, with D tentatively TRBD1 (5 bases). The CDR3 runs 13 residues. Germline CDR1 is GTSNPN and CDR2 is SVGIG (reference sequence). Trimming shortened V by 3 bases and J by 6 bases, and 12 bases separated the two germline ends. CDR3 amino acids: CAWSLGVVQPQHF. The CDR3 region has the DNA TGTGCCTGGAGCTTAGGGGTGGTTCAGCCCCAGCATTTT.

The chain joins TRBV5-1 to TRBJ2-5; perhaps TRBD1 as D (6 bases). Trimming removed 5 bases at V and 4 bases at J, with 9 bases between. There are 12 residues in the CDR3. Germline CDR1 SGHRS, CDR2 YFSETQ. In DNA, the CDR3 is TGCGCCAGCAGACAGGGTAGAGAGACCCAGTACTTC. It yields the protein CASRQGRETQYF.

The chain has TRBV7-9 and TRBJ2-1; 10 nucleotides line up with TRBD1. V gave up 4 bases and J gave up 9 bases; unmatched junction bases: 21. The CDR3 is 19 residues long. Germline CDR1 SEHNR, CDR2 FQNEAQ (reference sequence). As DNA, the CDR3 is TGTGCCAGCAGCTCCGAACTTCCGGGACAGGGGCCCCGTGGTGGTGAGCAGTTCTTC. As protein: CASSSELPGQGPRGGEQFF.

The chain uses TRBV6-1 and TRBJ1-2; D gene ambiguous. In germline, CDR1 is MNHNS, CDR2 SASEGT. The CDR3 sequence is 13 residues long. The V gene lost 2 bases and the J gene lost 3 bases, with 7 bases spanning the gap. CDR3 sequence (DNA): TGTGCCAGCAGTGAACTCCGAGACTATGGCTACACCTTC. Its protein product is CASSELRDYGYTF.

This clone was seen once. The V call is TRBV11-3, the J call TRBJ2-1, with a possible D match to TRBD2 (7 bases). V lost 1 base, J lost 1 base, and 23 bases lay in between. This CDR3 has 20 residues. Germline V gene lookup returns CDR1 SGHNT and CDR2 YENEEA. CDR3 coding DNA: TGTGCCAGCAGCTTAGTGGGGGGGCTGGGGGGAGGGCCGTCCTACAATGAGCAGTTCTTC. It codes for CASSLVGGLGGGPSYNEQFF.